This T cell receptor beta chain is from a study of T cell responses to AZD1222 COVID-19 vaccine. The CDR3 covers 10 residues. Germline loops: CDR1 SQVTM, CDR2 ANQGSEA. Trimming removed 7 bases at V and 3 bases at J, with 7 bases between. The data were produced by immunoSEQ multiplex PCR, yet TCRdb's version contains in-frame clones alone and is incomplete. The profile covers 80,000 or so clones, with nearly 90% appearing a single time and approximately 1.5% taken by the ten largest. The TCR was taken from an adult in good health. The genes are TRBV29-1 and TRBJ2-7, with D possibly matching TRBD2 (5 bases). The specimen was peripheral blood, collected on day 0 of AZD1222 vaccination. The CDR3 loop is CSAGGYEQYF. In DNA form, the CDR3 reads TGCAGCGCCGGAGGCTACGAGCAGTACTTC.